A selection of T cell receptor beta chains follows, all from one sample in a study of control samples from healthy donors and cancer patients. The data were produced by immunoSEQ multiplex PCR, yet TCRdb's version contains in-frame clones alone and is incomplete. The data hold 110,000 or so clones, with 90% observed a single time. The specimen sequenced was blood. Every receptor here comes from a human donor in good health. The donor label of this sample is uncertain. Each CDR3 is given with its conserved first and last residue. Each record gives: clone size, J gene, V gene, CDR3 protein. A clone size is listed for some rows: how often the clone was seen (once, few, many), or a class if it is expanded.

clone_size: -
j_call: TRBJ2-1
v_call: TRBV24-1
cdr3_aa: CATSGYSSGGTNYNEQFF

clone_size: -
j_call: TRBJ1-2
v_call: TRBV4-1
cdr3_aa: CASSPGGGHGYTF

clone_size: -
j_call: TRBJ1-1
v_call: TRBV28
cdr3_aa: CASSSDPGQAAFF

clone_size: -
j_call: TRBJ1-3
v_call: TRBV5-6
cdr3_aa: CASSIGQGWTGNTIYF

clone_size: -
j_call: TRBJ1-3
v_call: TRBV25-1
cdr3_aa: CASSGGPDALGF

clone_size: -
j_call: TRBJ1-6
v_call: TRBV7-6
cdr3_aa: CASSSQGGGAGGSPLHF

clone_size: -
j_call: TRBJ2-7
v_call: TRBV5-1
cdr3_aa: CASSLGTGREQYF

clone_size: -
j_call: TRBJ2-2
v_call: TRBV30
cdr3_aa: CACRPTGELFF

clone_size: -
j_call: TRBJ2-7
v_call: TRBV19
cdr3_aa: CASSIQGYEQYF

clone_size: -
j_call: TRBJ2-5
v_call: TRBV7-2
cdr3_aa: CASSSTGDKETQYF

clone_size: -
j_call: TRBJ2-7
v_call: TRBV6-6
cdr3_aa: CASSYGQGGFYEQYF

clone_size: -
j_call: TRBJ1-1
v_call: TRBV11-2
cdr3_aa: CASSPGPAFF

clone_size: -
j_call: TRBJ2-7
v_call: TRBV30
cdr3_aa: CAWSSGGIAYEQYF

clone_size: -
j_call: TRBJ1-2
v_call: TRBV11-2
cdr3_aa: CASTRQGYHGYTF

clone_size: -
j_call: TRBJ2-1
v_call: TRBV6-4
cdr3_aa: CASSGIAGASYNEQFF

clone_size: -
j_call: TRBJ2-1
v_call: TRBV29-1
cdr3_aa: CSVDAGNLKNEQFF

clone_size: -
j_call: TRBJ1-5
v_call: TRBV2
cdr3_aa: CASSGGGVQPQHF

clone_size: -
j_call: TRBJ2-5
v_call: TRBV11-2
cdr3_aa: CASSLVRETQYF

clone_size: -
j_call: TRBJ1-1
v_call: TRBV19
cdr3_aa: CASKVLGTGGVRSMNTEAFF

clone_size: -
j_call: TRBJ2-7
v_call: TRBV10-2
cdr3_aa: CASSEAGTGTYEQYF

clone_size: -
j_call: TRBJ2-7
v_call: TRBV28
cdr3_aa: CASSGPLRGEQYF

clone_size: -
j_call: TRBJ1-4
v_call: TRBV7-2
cdr3_aa: CASSLAWGMATNEKLFF

clone_size: -
j_call: TRBJ1-2
v_call: TRBV5-1
cdr3_aa: CASSFMGEGYTF

clone_size: -
j_call: TRBJ1-4
v_call: TRBV7-2
cdr3_aa: CASSAQGAANEKLFF

clone_size: once
j_call: TRBJ2-1
v_call: TRBV5-1
cdr3_aa: CASSLGQGWDEQFF

clone_size: -
j_call: TRBJ2-1
v_call: TRBV7-9
cdr3_aa: CASSPTGDDNEQFF

clone_size: -
j_call: TRBJ2-1
v_call: TRBV16
cdr3_aa: CASSQDTSGAKNEQFF

clone_size: -
j_call: TRBJ2-3
v_call: TRBV9
cdr3_aa: CASSVPRDSPTDTQYF

clone_size: -
j_call: TRBJ1-6
v_call: TRBV3-1/TRBV3-2
cdr3_aa: CASSQEEDRYNSPLHF

clone_size: -
j_call: TRBJ2-1
v_call: TRBV28
cdr3_aa: CASSSWGEQFF

clone_size: -
j_call: TRBJ2-7
v_call: TRBV5-1
cdr3_aa: CASSLGGRTYEQYF

clone_size: -
j_call: TRBJ2-1
v_call: TRBV9
cdr3_aa: CASSAGTLYNEQFF

clone_size: -
j_call: TRBJ1-4
v_call: TRBV30
cdr3_aa: CAWSEDTDEKLFF

clone_size: few
j_call: TRBJ2-3
v_call: TRBV10-3
cdr3_aa: CAISESQLNTQYF

clone_size: -
j_call: TRBJ1-5
v_call: TRBV28
cdr3_aa: CASSLLLSQGRGQPQHF

clone_size: once
j_call: TRBJ2-5
v_call: TRBV10-3
cdr3_aa: CAIMSQETQYF

clone_size: -
j_call: TRBJ2-4
v_call: TRBV6-2/TRBV6-3
cdr3_aa: CASSYSVSLAKNIQYF

clone_size: -
j_call: TRBJ2-2
v_call: TRBV6-1
cdr3_aa: CASSDGGYTGELFF

clone_size: -
j_call: TRBJ1-2
v_call: TRBV20-1
cdr3_aa: CSAWTGNGYTF

clone_size: -
j_call: TRBJ2-3
v_call: TRBV6-5
cdr3_aa: CASSLGPSDTQYF